The clone carrying this TCR beta chain has just a few counts. The target antigen is unknown. The sample comes from a study of T cell repertoires in cytomegalovirus infection. Study information: Based on public TCR beta signatures, there were indications of CMV infection and of a matching HLA type.

TCRdb re-derived calls from the reads in MiXCR, one entry per CDR3 protein. The sample consists of about 140,000 distinct CDR3 sequences, about 6.5% of them appearing once. Study-wide results and caveats: Dominant in the ex vivo response were TCR beta clonotypes restricted by HLA-C and specific for CMV. Of the TCR beta families, the public ones yielded a cumulative frequency that identified carriers of CMV plus the relevant HLA.

The CDR3 has 13 amino acids. Germline lookup yields CDR1 ENHRY and CDR2 SYGVKD. Between the trimmed V and J ends, which lost 6 bases and 4 bases, there was a span of 9 bases. The chain is built from TRBV10-3 and TRBJ1-4; a weak D match, TRBD1 (5 bases). This sequence originates from a human donor in good health (CMV status not recorded). Some clones in this sample may be carry-over from other donors' samples. The source material was PBMCs. CDR3 protein: CAIRRDLNEKLFF. CDR3 in DNA: TGTGCCATCAGACGGGACCTTAATGAAAAACTGTTTTTT.